Listed here are 3 T cell receptor beta chains from one sample, sequenced in a study of OX40 agonist ivuxolimab in advanced cancers. Clones were sequenced by immunoSEQ multiplex PCR, and TCRdb holds only the in-frame ones, with some missing. The sample shows 65,000 to 85,000 clones, around 83% of them seen only once. The material sequenced was CD4+ or CD8+ T cells sorted from blood, taken in a trial of the OX40 agonist ivuxolimab. Source of these receptors: an adult with an advanced solid tumor such as melanoma, head and neck, liver or kidney cancer.

As DNA, the CDR3 is TGTGCCAGCAGCTCTCGACAGGGAACTAACTATGGCTACACCTTC. Protein: CASSSRQGTNYGYTF. The chain combines TRBV9 with TRBJ1-2, with TRBD1 matching over 7 bases. Germline CDR1 is SGDLS and CDR2 is YYNGEE. Unmatched junction bases numbered 6, after V lost 4 bases and J lost 0 bases. The CDR3 contains 15 residues.

This chain links TRBV5-1 with TRBJ2-1; 8 bases fit TRBD1. CDR3 length: 14 amino acids. The germline V gene has CDR1 SGHRS and CDR2 YFSETQ. V shed 1 base, J shed 6 bases, and the junction held 3 bases outside the gene matches. Written as DNA, the CDR3 is TGCGCCAGCAGCTTGAGGACAGGGCTCAATGAGCAGTTCTTC. Amino acid sequence: CASSLRTGLNEQFF.

The rearrangement uses TRBV20-1 and TRBJ2-2; D may be TRBD2 (5 bases). Trimming took 3 bases from V and 7 from J, leaving 6 bases between them. CDR1 is DFQATT and CDR2 is SNEGSKA in the germline V gene (reference sequence). The CDR3 contains 11 residues. CDR3 DNA: TGCAGTGCTAGCAGCGGCGGGGAGCTGTTTTTT. Translation: CSASSGGELFF.